These T cell receptor beta chains were read from a single sample in a study of cytomegalovirus exposure and HLA in healthy donors. Method: immunoSEQ multiplex PCR; TCRdb's copy keeps in-frame clones and lacks some. The sample has 150,000 to 200,000 clones. The sample comprised PBMCs. These receptors were obtained from a woman under 30 in good health and CMV-seropositive. CDR3s include the opening cysteine and the closing phenylalanine or tryptophan. D genes are given only for firm matches.

NA TRBJ1-4 TRBV4-3 TGCGCCAGCAGCCAAGGAGCTGGGAGGGAAAAACTGTTTTTT CASSQGAGREKLFF
NA TRBJ1-5 TRBV25-1 TGTGCCAGCAGTGAGACGAGGCAGCCCCAGCATTTT CASSETRQPQHF
TRBD2 TRBJ2-1 TRBV4-1 TGCGCCAGCAGCCATGGGACTACCCGCTCCTACAATGAGCAGTTCTTC CASSHGTTRSYNEQFF
NA TRBJ2-2 TRBV4-1 TGCGCCAGCAGCCAAGATCTACCAGGACTCACCGGGGAGCTGTTTTTT CASSQDLPGLTGELFF
NA TRBJ2-6 TRBV6-6 TGTGCCAGCAGTGCAGGGTCTGGGGCCAACGTCCTGACTTTC CASSAGSGANVLTF
NA TRBJ2-3 TRBV4-3 TGCGCCAGCAGCCAAGAAATAGCGGCTACGCAGTATTTT CASSQEIAATQYF
NA TRBJ2-2 TRBV5-4 TGTGCCAGCAGCTTGGCTCTGGTCGGTAGCACCGGGGAGCTGTTTTTT CASSLALVGSTGELFF
TRBD2 TRBJ2-1 TRBV7-9 TGTGCCAGCAGCGTTACTAGCGGGGGGGCCGATGAGCAGTTCTTC CASSVTSGGADEQFF
NA TRBJ1-2 TRBV27 TGTGCCAGCAGTTTCGACAGGACCCTCTATGGCTACACCTTC CASSFDRTLYGYTF
TRBD2 TRBJ2-3 TRBV14 TGTGCCAGCAGCCGACCGGGACTAGCGGGATTCACAGATACGCAGTATTTT CASSRPGLAGFTDTQYF
NA TRBJ1-2 TRBV4-3 TGCGCCAGCAGCCAAGGTCCATCGGATGGCTACACCTTC CASSQGPSDGYTF
TRBD2 TRBJ2-3 TRBV5-8 TGTGCCAGCAGCTCTGGGACTAGCGGGGGGAGAAGCACAGATACGCAGTATTTT CASSSGTSGGRSTDTQYF
TRBD2 TRBJ2-7 TRBV12-5 TGTGCTAGTGGTTGGGGGCAAGCGGGGGGGCACGAGCAGTACTTC CASGWGQAGGHEQYF
NA TRBJ2-5 TRBV5-1 TGCGCCAGCAGCGCGCGACTGGGAGAGACCCAGTACTTC CASSARLGETQYF
TRBD1 TRBJ1-1 TRBV30 TGTGCCTGGAACGAGGGGACAGCCCTCCTTGAAGCTTTCTTT CAWNEGTALLEAFF
NA TRBJ1-2 TRBV15 TGTGCCACCAGCAGAGATCTAGGGGATGGCTACACCTTC CATSRDLGDGYTF
NA TRBJ1-5 TRBV6-1 TGTGCCAGCAGTGTGTGGGGGGATCAGCCCCAGCATTTT CASSVWGDQPQHF
NA TRBJ2-7 TRBV6-4 TGTGCCAGCAGTGAGCTGGACATATCCTACGAGCAGTACTTC CASSELDISYEQYF
TRBD1 TRBJ1-4 TRBV4-2 TGTGCCAGCAGCCAAGCACAGGGGGAAACTAATGAAAAACTGTTTTTT CASSQAQGETNEKLFF
NA TRBJ1-2 TRBV6-1 TGTGCCAGCACTTTGACAGATAACTATGGCTACACCTTC CASTLTDNYGYTF
TRBD1 TRBJ1-2 TRBV6-1 TGTGCCAGCAGTGTGGCCGGGACAGGAAACTATGGCTACACCTTC CASSVAGTGNYGYTF
NA TRBJ2-2 TRBV7-2 TGTGCCAGCAGCTTAGGAGGGCTCTACACCGGGGAGCTGTTTTTT CASSLGGLYTGELFF
NA TRBJ1-5 TRBV5-1 TGCGCCAGCAGCTTGGCAGGGGAGGGTCAGCCCCAGCATTTT CASSLAGEGQPQHF
NA TRBJ2-7 TRBV6-5 TGTGCCAGCAAATCCCCGGGCGGGGTAAGCGAGCAGTACTTC CASKSPGGVSEQYF
NA TRBJ1-2 TRBV10-3 TGTGCCATCAGTGAGGCCGACACATATGGCTACACCTTC CAISEADTYGYTF
TRBD1 TRBJ2-7 TRBV18 TGTGCCAGCTCACGACTGGGACAGGGGGCTTACGAGCAGTACTTC CASSRLGQGAYEQYF
NA TRBJ1-2 TRBV10-3 TGTGCCATCAGTGAGCATAGTTATGGCTACACCTTC CAISEHSYGYTF
NA TRBJ2-2 TRBV11-2 TGTGCCAGCAGCTCGGGACTTCAGTTTCCCGGGGAGCTGTTTTTT CASSSGLQFPGELFF
NA TRBJ1-1 TRBV18 TGTGCCAGCTCACCAATTCGGGGGGACACTGAAGCTTTCTTT CASSPIRGDTEAFF